What follows is one TCR beta chain and its context. Every donor contributed at least one pre-ART and at least two post-ART PBMC samples. This specimen comes from a study of long-term antiretroviral therapy in people with HIV. This CDR3 is 15 amino acids long. Per germline, CDR1 SGDLS and CDR2 YYNGEE. Trimming removed 0 bases from V and 10 bases from J, with 17 bases in between. The assay, immunoSEQ v3.0, was run at survey level. Sequencing set out to capture about 40,000-50,000 T-cell genomes per sample. Sequenced by immunoSEQ multiplex PCR; TCRdb stores in-frame clones only, minus some. Here the sample spans 30,000 to 40,000 clones, roughly four fifths being singletons.

The sequence was obtained from a man between 18 and 35 years old with HIV. Material: unsorted PBMCs, obtained 0.4 years before starting antiretroviral therapy. This rearrangement joins TRBV9 to TRBJ2-1; D is unclear. The CDR3 DNA sequence: TGTGCCAGCAGCGTAGACGGACGGTCACTCTCGGAGCAGTTCTTC. Amino acids: CASSVDGRSLSEQFF. Full variable domain (remainder filled in from reference TRBV9 and TRBJ2-1): DSGVTQTPKHLITATGQRVTLRCSPRSGDLSVYWYQQSLDQGLQFLIQYYNGEERAKGNILERFSAQQFPDLHSELNLSSLELGDSALYFCASSVDGRSLSEQFFGPGTRLTVL.